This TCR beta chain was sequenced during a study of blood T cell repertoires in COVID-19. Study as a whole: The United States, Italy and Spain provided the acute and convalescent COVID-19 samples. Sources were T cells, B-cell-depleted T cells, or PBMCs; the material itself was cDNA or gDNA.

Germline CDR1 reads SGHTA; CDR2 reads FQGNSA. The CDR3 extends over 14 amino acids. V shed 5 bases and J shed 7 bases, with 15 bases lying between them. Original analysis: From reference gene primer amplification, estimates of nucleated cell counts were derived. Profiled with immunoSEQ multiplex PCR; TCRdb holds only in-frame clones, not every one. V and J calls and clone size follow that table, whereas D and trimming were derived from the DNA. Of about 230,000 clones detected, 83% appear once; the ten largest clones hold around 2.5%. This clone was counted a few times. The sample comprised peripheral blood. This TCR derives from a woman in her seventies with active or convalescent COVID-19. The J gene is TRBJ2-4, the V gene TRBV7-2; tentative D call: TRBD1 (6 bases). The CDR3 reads CASSLGQSSNIQYF. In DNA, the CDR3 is TGTGCCAGCAGCCTGGGACAATCCTCGAACATTCAGTACTTC. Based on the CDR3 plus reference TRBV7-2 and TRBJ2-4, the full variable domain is GAGVSQSPSNKVTEKGKDVELRCDPISGHTALYWYRQSLGQGLEFLIYFQGNSAPDKSGLPSDRFSAERTGGSVSTLTIQRTQQEDSAVYLCASSLGQSSNIQYFGAGTRLSVL.